These 11 T cell receptor beta chains originate from one sample sequenced in a study of beta chain features in type 1 diabetes. Broader study findings: In every one of the four CD4+ subsets, TCRB CDR3s were moderately but significantly shorter in Type 1 diabetes patients.

The isolated RNA, all of it, was reverse transcribed, so expressed TCRB transcripts were what got sequenced. Assay used: immunoSEQ multiplex PCR; TCRdb lists only in-frame clones, some missing. The sample records about 370,000 clones, 9.6% being singletons. Antigens for these TCRs are unknown. Sequenced material: central memory CD4+ T cells from blood. The receptor source for this set is a man aged 25-45 years with type 1 diabetes.

This clone was counted ten times or more. The chain has TRBV7-9 and TRBJ1-2, with D possibly being TRBD1 (5 bases). This CDR3 comprises 13 residues. Germline values: CDR1 SEHNR, CDR2 FQNEAQ (reference sequence). V lost 5 bases and J lost 11, with 18 bases in between. Here the CDR3 reads CASSPGQGEGYTF. The DNA for the CDR3 is TGTGCCAGCAGCCCTGGGCAGGGTGAGGGATACACCTTC.

This chain links TRBV5-6 with TRBJ2-3; 11 nucleotides align to TRBD2. CDR1 is SGHDT, CDR2 YYEEEE, per germline. The CDR3 is made up of 15 amino acids. Trimming at V came to 2 bases and at J to 9 bases, leaving 8 bases not matched to a gene. CDR3 amino acids: CASSFLAGGPLTQYF. The CDR3 DNA reads TGTGCCAGCAGCTTTTTAGCGGGGGGGCCGTTAACGCAGTATTTT.

This clone was observed a few times. The V gene is TRBV18, the J gene TRBJ1-4; 8 nucleotides line up with TRBD1. After removal of 3 bases from V and 7 bases from J, the junction contained 4 bases not matched to a gene. This CDR3 region has 14 residues. Germline values: CDR1 KGHSH, CDR2 LQKENI. In DNA, the CDR3 is TGTGCCAGCTCACCCCTAGGACAGGGTGAAAAACTGTTTTTT. Translating gives CASSPLGQGEKLFF.

This clone has only a few counts. V usage is TRBV7-2 and J usage is TRBJ1-2, with 7 bases aligning to TRBD1. Germline V gene lookup returns CDR1 SGHTA and CDR2 FQGNSA. Germline trimming cut 3 bases from V and 8 bases from J; bases unmatched to any gene: 12. There are 15 residues in the CDR3. The CDR3 is CASSFTGAPEIGYTF. The CDR3 bases are TGTGCCAGCAGCTTTACAGGGGCACCCGAGATAGGCTACACCTTC. The variable domain in full, with the rest retrieved from reference TRBV7-2 and TRBJ1-2, is GAGVSQSPSNKVTEKGKDVELRCDPISGHTALYWYRQSLGQGLEFLIYFQGNSAPDKSGLPSDRFSAERTGGSVSTLTIQRTQQEDSAVYLCASSFTGAPEIGYTFGSGTRLTVV.

The gene calls are TRBV14 and TRBJ1-2, with D hard to call. CDR3 length: 13 amino acids. Germline V gives CDR1 SGHDN, CDR2 FVKESK. Between the trimmed V and J ends, which lost 0 bases and 4 bases, there was a span of 6 bases. Written as DNA, the CDR3 is TGTGCCAGCAGCCAAGAGGGATTCTATGGCTACACCTTC. Its protein is CASSQEGFYGYTF.

This clone was counted only a few times. The CDR3 loop reads CASSSVGGRPETQYF. DNA of the CDR3: TGTGCCAGCAGCTCCGTTGGGGGGCGGCCCGAGACCCAGTACTTC. This sequence joins TRBV7-9 and TRBJ2-5, with D perhaps given as TRBD1 or TRBD2 (6 bases each). CDR1 is SEHNR and CDR2 is FQNEAQ in the germline V gene (reference sequence). CDR3 size: 15 residues. V gave up 4 bases and J gave up 5 bases, with 17 bases separating them.

The V call is TRBV6-1, the J call TRBJ1-4; 9 bases agree with TRBD1. The V gene end was trimmed by 11 bases and the J gene end by 4 bases; junction bases not matched to a gene: 5. The CDR3 covers 13 residues. Germline V CDR1 and CDR2: MNHNS, SASEGT. The CDR3, as DNA: TGTGCCGGAAGACAGGGGGTTAATGAAAAACTGTTTTTT. The encoded protein is CAGRQGVNEKLFF.

This clone has a count of ten or more. Within the sample, other DNA sequences also encode this same CDR3. This chain links TRBV7-2 with TRBJ2-3; TRBD2 might be the D (5 bases). From germline, CDR1 is SGHTA and CDR2 FQGNSA. This CDR3 comprises 16 residues. Trimming stripped 0 bases from V and 2 bases from J, with 12 bases between. This chain's CDR3 is CASSLAGAGPTDTQYF. For the CDR3, the DNA is TGTGCCAGCAGCTTAGCGGGAGCAGGCCCCACAGATACGCAGTATTTT. Complete variable domain (other parts from reference TRBV7-2 and TRBJ2-3): GAGVSQSPSNKVTEKGKDVELRCDPISGHTALYWYRQSLGQGLEFLIYFQGNSAPDKSGLPSDRFSAERTGGSVSTLTIQRTQQEDSAVYLCASSLAGAGPTDTQYFGPGTRLTVL.

This clone was seen ten or more times. The chain recombines TRBV4-2 with TRBJ2-1; tentatively, D is TRBD1 (5 bases). V gave up 4 bases and J gave up 5 bases, with 12 bases separating them. CDR3 length equals 14 residues. Germline-derived CDR1 and CDR2 are LGHNA and YNFKEQ. The CDR3 loop reads CASSPMGQNNEQFF. The CDR3 DNA reads as TGTGCCAGCAGCCCCATGGGGCAGAACAATGAGCAGTTCTTC.

This clone was observed many times. V usage is TRBV28 and J usage is TRBJ2-7; no clear D gene. Germline CDR1 MDHEN, CDR2 SYDVKM. CDR3 length equals 12 residues. Trimming removed 6 bases from V and 6 bases from J, with 12 bases in between. The CDR3 reads CASSLATAEQYF. The CDR3 coding sequence is TGTGCCAGCAGCCTCGCGACGGCCGAGCAGTACTTC.

This clone has only a few counts. The genes are TRBV14 and TRBJ2-3; D might be TRBD1 or TRBD2, each matching 6 bases. The CDR3 has 17 amino acids. The germline gives CDR1 SGHDN, CDR2 FVKESK. V lost 2 bases and J 2 bases, leaving 17 bases between the germline ends. CDR3 sequence reads: CASSQYLQGGSTDTQYF. In nucleotides, the CDR3 is TGTGCCAGCAGCCAATATCTACAGGGAGGATCCACAGATACGCAGTATTTT. The whole variable domain, filled in from reference TRBV14 and TRBJ2-3, reads EAGVTQFPSHSVIEKGQTVTLRCDPISGHDNLYWYRRVMGKEIKFLLHFVKESKQDESGMPNNRFLAERTGGTYSTLKVQPAELEDSGVYFCASSQYLQGGSTDTQYFGPGTRLTVL.